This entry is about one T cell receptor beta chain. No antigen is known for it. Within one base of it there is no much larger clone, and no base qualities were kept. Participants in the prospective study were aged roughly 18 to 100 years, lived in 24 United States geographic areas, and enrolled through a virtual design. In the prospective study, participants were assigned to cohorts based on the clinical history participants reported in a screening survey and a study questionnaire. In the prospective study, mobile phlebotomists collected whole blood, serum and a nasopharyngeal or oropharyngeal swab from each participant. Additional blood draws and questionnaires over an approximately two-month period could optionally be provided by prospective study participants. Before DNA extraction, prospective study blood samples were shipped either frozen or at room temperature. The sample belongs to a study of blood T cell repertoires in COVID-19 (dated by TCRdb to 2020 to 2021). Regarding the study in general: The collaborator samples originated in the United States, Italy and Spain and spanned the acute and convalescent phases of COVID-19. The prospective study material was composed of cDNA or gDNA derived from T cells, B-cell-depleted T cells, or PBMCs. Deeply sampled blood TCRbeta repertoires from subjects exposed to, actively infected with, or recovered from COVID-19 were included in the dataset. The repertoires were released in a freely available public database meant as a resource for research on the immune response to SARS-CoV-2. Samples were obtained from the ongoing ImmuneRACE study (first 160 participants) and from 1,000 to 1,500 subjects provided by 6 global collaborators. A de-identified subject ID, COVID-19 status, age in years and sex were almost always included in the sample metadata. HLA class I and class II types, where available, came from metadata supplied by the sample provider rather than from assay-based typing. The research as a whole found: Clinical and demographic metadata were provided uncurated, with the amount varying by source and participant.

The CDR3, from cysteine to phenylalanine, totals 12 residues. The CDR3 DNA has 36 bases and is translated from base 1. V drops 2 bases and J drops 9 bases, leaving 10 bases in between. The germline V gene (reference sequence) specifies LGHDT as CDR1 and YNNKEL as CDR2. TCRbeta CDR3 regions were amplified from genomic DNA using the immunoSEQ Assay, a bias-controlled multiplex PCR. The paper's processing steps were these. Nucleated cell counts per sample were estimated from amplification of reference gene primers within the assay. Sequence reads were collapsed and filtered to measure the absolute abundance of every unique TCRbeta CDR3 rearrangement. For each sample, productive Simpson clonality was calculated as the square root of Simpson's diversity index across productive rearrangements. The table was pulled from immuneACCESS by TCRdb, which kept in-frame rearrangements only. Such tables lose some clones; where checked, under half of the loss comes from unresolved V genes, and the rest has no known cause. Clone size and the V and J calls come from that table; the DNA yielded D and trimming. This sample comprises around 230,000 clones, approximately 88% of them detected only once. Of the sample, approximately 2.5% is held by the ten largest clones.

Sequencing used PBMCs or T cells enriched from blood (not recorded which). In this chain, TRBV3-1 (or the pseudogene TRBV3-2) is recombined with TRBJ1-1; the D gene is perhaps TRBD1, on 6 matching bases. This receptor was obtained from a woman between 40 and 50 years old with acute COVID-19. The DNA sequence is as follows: TGTGCCAGCAGCCAACAGGGGTCCAAAGCTTTCTTT. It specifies CASSQQGSKAFF.